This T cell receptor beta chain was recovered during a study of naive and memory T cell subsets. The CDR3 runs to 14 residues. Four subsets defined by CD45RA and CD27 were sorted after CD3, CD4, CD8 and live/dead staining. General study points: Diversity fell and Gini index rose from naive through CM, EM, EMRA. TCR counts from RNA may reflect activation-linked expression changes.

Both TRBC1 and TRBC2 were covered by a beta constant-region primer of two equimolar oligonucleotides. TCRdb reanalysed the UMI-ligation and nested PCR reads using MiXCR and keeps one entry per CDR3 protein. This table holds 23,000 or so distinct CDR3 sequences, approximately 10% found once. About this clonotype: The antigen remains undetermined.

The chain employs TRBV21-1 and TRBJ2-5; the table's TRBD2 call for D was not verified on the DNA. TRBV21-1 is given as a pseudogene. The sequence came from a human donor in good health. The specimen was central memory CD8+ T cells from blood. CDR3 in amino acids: CASSKRGREETQYF. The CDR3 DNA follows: TGTGCCAGCAGCAAGCGCGGGAGGGAAGAGACCCAGTACTTC.